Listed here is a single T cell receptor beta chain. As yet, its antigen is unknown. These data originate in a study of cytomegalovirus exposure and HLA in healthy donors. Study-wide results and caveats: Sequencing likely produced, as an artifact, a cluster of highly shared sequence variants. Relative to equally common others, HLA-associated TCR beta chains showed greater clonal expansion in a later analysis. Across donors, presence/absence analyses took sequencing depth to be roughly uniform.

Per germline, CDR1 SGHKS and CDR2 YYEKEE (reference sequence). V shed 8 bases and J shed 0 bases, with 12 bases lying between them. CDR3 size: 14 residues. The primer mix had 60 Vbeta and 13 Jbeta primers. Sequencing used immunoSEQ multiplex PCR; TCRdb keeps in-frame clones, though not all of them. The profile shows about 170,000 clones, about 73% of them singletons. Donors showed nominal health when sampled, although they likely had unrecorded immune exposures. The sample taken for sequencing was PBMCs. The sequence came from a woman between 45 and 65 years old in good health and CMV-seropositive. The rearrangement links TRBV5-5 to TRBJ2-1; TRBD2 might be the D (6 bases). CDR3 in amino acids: CASGTSLSYNEQFF. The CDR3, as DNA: TGTGCCAGTGGGACTTCCCTCTCCTACAATGAGCAGTTCTTC.